This is a list of T cell receptor beta chains from one sample in a study of neurological immune-mediated disorders. TCRdb reprocessed the 5' RACE reads with MiXCR, giving one entry per CDR3 protein. The sample lists about 38,000 distinct CDR3 sequences; nearly 5% were seen once. The source material was CD4+ T cells from blood. The receptors stem from a young man in good health. Each CDR3 is given with its conserved first and last residue. Each record gives: clone size, V gene, J gene, D gene, CDR3 protein, CDR3 DNA. A D gene is named only where the DNA matches it firmly. Rows give clone size only sometimes, using once, few, many, or a class for an expanded clone.

clone_size: -; v_call: TRBV18; j_call: TRBJ1-1; d_call: -; cdr3_aa: CASSPIMNTEAFF; cdr3_nt: TGTGCCAGCTCGCCTATTATGAACACTGAAGCTTTCTTT
clone_size: many; v_call: TRBV5-1; j_call: TRBJ2-3; d_call: TRBD2; cdr3_aa: CASSYLAGVTDTQYF; cdr3_nt: TGCGCCAGCAGCTACTTAGCGGGGGTCACAGATACGCAGTATTTT
clone_size: many; v_call: TRBV27; j_call: TRBJ2-3; d_call: TRBD2; cdr3_aa: CASSFNGRGIDTQYF; cdr3_nt: TGTGCCAGCAGTTTCAATGGGCGGGGGATAGATACGCAGTATTTT
clone_size: many; v_call: TRBV7-9; j_call: TRBJ2-3; d_call: -; cdr3_aa: CASSFLVPDTQYF; cdr3_nt: TGTGCCAGCAGCTTCCTAGTTCCAGATACGCAGTATTTT
clone_size: many; v_call: TRBV28; j_call: TRBJ1-6; d_call: -; cdr3_aa: CASSLVGSPLHF; cdr3_nt: TGTGCCAGCAGTTTAGTCGGTTCACCCCTCCACTTT
clone_size: many; v_call: TRBV20-1; j_call: TRBJ2-3; d_call: TRBD2; cdr3_aa: CSAKTSGGTDTQYF; cdr3_nt: TGCAGTGCTAAGACTAGCGGGGGCACAGATACGCAGTATTTT
clone_size: many; v_call: TRBV5-1; j_call: TRBJ2-3; d_call: TRBD2; cdr3_aa: CASSFLAGPTDTQYF; cdr3_nt: TGCGCCAGCAGCTTCCTAGCGGGGCCTACAGATACGCAGTATTTT
clone_size: many; v_call: TRBV11-2; j_call: TRBJ2-7; d_call: -; cdr3_aa: CASSFYGSFYGGPSYEQYF; cdr3_nt: TGTGCCAGCAGCTTCTACGGTAGTTTTTATGGGGGCCCCTCCTACGAGCAGTACTTC
clone_size: many; v_call: TRBV7-2; j_call: TRBJ2-4; d_call: -; cdr3_aa: CASSPTVGGKNIQYF; cdr3_nt: TGTGCCAGCAGCCCAACGGTAGGGGGAAAAAACATTCAGTACTTC
clone_size: many; v_call: TRBV20-1; j_call: TRBJ1-4; d_call: TRBD1; cdr3_aa: CSARGAEGQINEKLFF; cdr3_nt: TGCAGTGCTAGAGGGGCCGAGGGACAGATTAATGAAAAACTGTTTTTT
clone_size: many; v_call: TRBV5-1; j_call: TRBJ1-2; d_call: -; cdr3_aa: CASSLFAGLSGYTF; cdr3_nt: TGCGCCAGCAGCTTGTTTGCTGGGTTGAGTGGCTACACCTTC
clone_size: many; v_call: TRBV5-1; j_call: TRBJ2-2; d_call: -; cdr3_aa: CASSLAGGTRNTGELFF; cdr3_nt: TGCGCCAGCAGCTTGGCTGGGGGAACGCGGAACACCGGGGAGCTGTTTTTT
clone_size: many; v_call: TRBV20-1; j_call: TRBJ1-2; d_call: -; cdr3_aa: CSARGWSIQGYTF; cdr3_nt: TGCAGTGCTAGAGGGTGGAGTATCCAGGGCTACACCTTC
clone_size: many; v_call: TRBV15; j_call: TRBJ1-2; d_call: -; cdr3_aa: CATSRRSTYGYTF; cdr3_nt: TGTGCCACCAGCAGGCGCTCCACCTATGGCTACACCTTC
clone_size: many; v_call: TRBV7-8; j_call: TRBJ1-1; d_call: TRBD1; cdr3_aa: CASSRPRGLALMNTEAFF; cdr3_nt: TGTGCCAGCAGCCGTCCGAGGGGGCTAGCGTTAATGAACACTGAAGCTTTCTTT
clone_size: many; v_call: TRBV20-1; j_call: TRBJ1-5; d_call: TRBD1; cdr3_aa: CSARDPGQGTSQPQHF; cdr3_nt: TGCAGTGCTAGAGACCCGGGACAGGGGACCTCTCAGCCCCAGCATTTT
clone_size: many; v_call: TRBV10-1; j_call: TRBJ2-2; d_call: -; cdr3_aa: CASSEIRGANTGELFF; cdr3_nt: TGCGCCAGCAGTGAGATTAGGGGGGCAAACACCGGGGAGCTGTTTTTT
clone_size: many; v_call: TRBV5-1; j_call: TRBJ1-5; d_call: TRBD1; cdr3_aa: CASSTEGGEYQPQHF; cdr3_nt: TGCGCCAGCAGCACCGAAGGGGGCGAATATCAGCCCCAGCATTTT
clone_size: many; v_call: TRBV7-9; j_call: TRBJ1-4; d_call: TRBD1; cdr3_aa: CASTSRGTGEKLFF; cdr3_nt: TGTGCCAGCACCTCGAGGGGGACAGGTGAAAAACTGTTTTTT
clone_size: many; v_call: TRBV5-1; j_call: TRBJ1-5; d_call: TRBD1; cdr3_aa: CASSPGTGGFEDQPQHF; cdr3_nt: TGCGCCAGCAGCCCAGGGACAGGTGGTTTTGAAGATCAGCCCCAGCATTTT
clone_size: many; v_call: TRBV12-3/TRBV12-4; j_call: TRBJ1-2; d_call: -; cdr3_aa: CASSLTVLEGRAVGGYTF; cdr3_nt: TGTGCCAGCAGTTTAACGGTTCTAGAGGGTAGGGCGGTAGGTGGCTACACCTTC
clone_size: many; v_call: TRBV6-6; j_call: TRBJ1-5; d_call: -; cdr3_aa: CASSRGGGRQPQHF; cdr3_nt: TGTGCCAGCAGCCGAGGAGGAGGCCGTCAGCCCCAGCATTTT
clone_size: many; v_call: TRBV20-1; j_call: TRBJ2-5; d_call: -; cdr3_aa: CSARTIGETQYF; cdr3_nt: TGCAGTGCCAGGACTATTGGGGAGACCCAGTACTTC
clone_size: -; v_call: TRBV5-1; j_call: TRBJ2-7; d_call: -; cdr3_aa: CASSLVGSPYEQYF; cdr3_nt: TGCGCCAGCAGCTTGGTGGGGTCCCCCTACGAGCAGTACTTC
clone_size: once; v_call: TRBV18; j_call: TRBJ2-7; d_call: TRBD1; cdr3_aa: CASSPGTGVAGEQYF; cdr3_nt: TGTGCCAGCTCACCGGGGACAGGGGTCGCCGGGGAGCAGTACTTC
clone_size: many; v_call: TRBV6-5; j_call: TRBJ1-2; d_call: -; cdr3_aa: CASSYSAGNYGYTF; cdr3_nt: TGTGCCAGCAGTTACTCGGCGGGAAACTATGGCTACACCTTC
clone_size: many; v_call: TRBV4-1; j_call: TRBJ1-5; d_call: -; cdr3_aa: CASSQDLSVRRGINQPQHF; cdr3_nt: TGCGCCAGCAGCCAAGATTTGAGTGTTCGGCGGGGGATTAATCAGCCCCAGCATTTT
clone_size: many; v_call: TRBV5-1; j_call: TRBJ2-2; d_call: -; cdr3_aa: CASSLATGDYIGELFF; cdr3_nt: TGCGCCAGCAGCTTGGCCACAGGGGACTACATCGGGGAGCTGTTTTTT
clone_size: many; v_call: TRBV29-1; j_call: TRBJ1-2; d_call: -; cdr3_aa: CSVLRRGRVGANYGYTF; cdr3_nt: TGCAGCGTCCTTAGGAGGGGAAGGGTGGGAGCTAACTATGGCTACACCTTC
clone_size: many; v_call: TRBV5-1; j_call: TRBJ1-6; d_call: -; cdr3_aa: CASSLASTGNSPLHF; cdr3_nt: TGCGCCAGCAGCTTGGCCAGCACCGGGAATTCACCCCTCCACTTT
clone_size: many; v_call: TRBV4-2; j_call: TRBJ2-5; d_call: -; cdr3_aa: CASSQDRLAEGAQYF; cdr3_nt: TGTGCCAGCAGCCAAGATAGGCTAGCGGAGGGGGCCCAGTACTTC
clone_size: many; v_call: TRBV15; j_call: TRBJ2-2; d_call: -; cdr3_aa: CATSREYRATGELFF; cdr3_nt: TGTGCCACCAGCAGAGAGTACAGGGCGACCGGGGAGCTGTTTTTT
clone_size: many; v_call: TRBV11-2; j_call: TRBJ1-1; d_call: -; cdr3_aa: CASSLAGVGTEAFF; cdr3_nt: TGTGCCAGCAGCTTAGCAGGGGTGGGCACTGAAGCTTTCTTT
clone_size: many; v_call: TRBV29-1; j_call: TRBJ1-5; d_call: TRBD1; cdr3_aa: CSVGQGRFQPQHF; cdr3_nt: TGCAGCGTAGGACAGGGAAGATTTCAGCCCCAGCATTTT
clone_size: -; v_call: TRBV5-1; j_call: TRBJ2-3; d_call: -; cdr3_aa: CASSIGQGTSSTDTQYF; cdr3_nt: TGCGCCAGCAGCATCGGTCAGGGGACAAGTAGCACAGATACGCAGTATTTT
clone_size: many; v_call: TRBV24-1; j_call: TRBJ2-1; d_call: -; cdr3_aa: CATSPGFGEQFF; cdr3_nt: TGTGCCACCAGTCCAGGGTTTGGTGAGCAGTTCTTC
clone_size: many; v_call: TRBV6-1; j_call: TRBJ2-1; d_call: TRBD1; cdr3_aa: CASSEDGGQVGFF; cdr3_nt: TGTGCCAGCAGTGAAGATGGGGGACAGGTTGGGTTCTTC
clone_size: many; v_call: TRBV7-2; j_call: TRBJ2-4; d_call: -; cdr3_aa: CASSRRLENIQYF; cdr3_nt: TGTGCCAGCAGCCGCCGCCTCGAAAACATTCAGTACTTC
clone_size: medium-sized; v_call: TRBV5-5; j_call: TRBJ1-5; d_call: -; cdr3_aa: CASSLLDGGGQPQHF; cdr3_nt: TGTGCCAGCAGCTTGCTGGACGGGGGGGGTCAGCCCCAGCATTTT
clone_size: many; v_call: TRBV10-2; j_call: TRBJ1-5; d_call: TRBD1; cdr3_aa: CASRETGNGNQPQHF; cdr3_nt: TGCGCCAGCAGAGAGACAGGGAATGGCAATCAGCCCCAGCATTTT
clone_size: many; v_call: TRBV5-1; j_call: TRBJ1-1; d_call: -; cdr3_aa: CASSLALRGSNTEAFF; cdr3_nt: TGCGCCAGCAGCTTGGCCTTACGGGGGTCGAACACTGAAGCTTTCTTT
clone_size: many; v_call: TRBV18; j_call: TRBJ1-4; d_call: -; cdr3_aa: CASSPLNGQGEKLFF; cdr3_nt: TGTGCCAGCTCACCATTGAACGGTCAGGGGGAAAAACTGTTTTTT
clone_size: many; v_call: TRBV20-1; j_call: TRBJ2-3; d_call: -; cdr3_aa: CSAGYSRLATDTQYF; cdr3_nt: TGCAGTGCTGGGTATAGTAGGCTGGCCACAGATACGCAGTATTTT
clone_size: many; v_call: TRBV5-1; j_call: TRBJ2-7; d_call: TRBD1; cdr3_aa: CASSDRGPYEQYF; cdr3_nt: TGCGCCAGCAGCGACAGGGGGCCCTACGAGCAGTACTTC
clone_size: many; v_call: TRBV5-1; j_call: TRBJ2-5; d_call: -; cdr3_aa: CASSKMDETQYF; cdr3_nt: TGCGCCAGCAGCAAGATGGACGAGACCCAGTACTTC
clone_size: many; v_call: TRBV12-3/TRBV12-4; j_call: TRBJ1-1; d_call: -; cdr3_aa: CASSPRTGNTEAFF; cdr3_nt: TGTGCCAGCAGTCCGAGGACCGGGAACACTGAAGCTTTCTTT
clone_size: many; v_call: TRBV20-1; j_call: TRBJ1-4; d_call: -; cdr3_aa: CSAADLGLNEKLFF; cdr3_nt: TGCAGTGCGGCGGATCTGGGCCTTAATGAAAAACTGTTTTTT
clone_size: many; v_call: TRBV20-1; j_call: TRBJ2-7; d_call: -; cdr3_aa: CSASAAGARSGEQYF; cdr3_nt: TGCAGTGCTAGCGCCGCGGGGGCGAGGAGTGGCGAGCAGTACTTC
clone_size: many; v_call: TRBV6-5; j_call: TRBJ2-7; d_call: TRBD2; cdr3_aa: CASSWGGSYEQYF; cdr3_nt: TGTGCCAGCAGTTGGGGGGGGAGCTACGAGCAGTACTTC
clone_size: many; v_call: TRBV6-6; j_call: TRBJ1-5; d_call: -; cdr3_aa: CASTPWEGTISNQPQHF; cdr3_nt: TGTGCCAGCACCCCTTGGGAGGGCACCATATCCAATCAGCCCCAGCATTTT
clone_size: many; v_call: TRBV11-2; j_call: TRBJ2-7; d_call: -; cdr3_aa: CASSKDRAYEQYF; cdr3_nt: TGTGCCAGCAGCAAAGACCGAGCCTACGAGCAGTACTTC
clone_size: many; v_call: TRBV18; j_call: TRBJ1-1; d_call: -; cdr3_aa: CASSPREEEGFF; cdr3_nt: TGTGCCAGCTCACCACGGGAGGAGGAGGGTTTCTTT
clone_size: many; v_call: TRBV6-5; j_call: TRBJ2-3; d_call: -; cdr3_aa: CASSYLGPFTDTQYF; cdr3_nt: TGTGCCAGCAGTTACTTGGGACCGTTCACAGATACGCAGTATTTT
clone_size: many; v_call: TRBV27; j_call: TRBJ1-4; d_call: TRBD1; cdr3_aa: CASSGGGGGNEKLFF; cdr3_nt: TGTGCCAGCAGTGGCGGGGGAGGGGGCAATGAAAAACTGTTTTTT